This T cell receptor beta chain is drawn from a study of radiation and T cells in renal cell carcinoma. Study-wide background: Nephrectomy followed 15 Gy stereotactic body radiation by 4 weeks.

Measured with immunoSEQ multiplex PCR; TCRdb has only the in-frame clones, and not every one. The sample contains roughly 130,000 clones, 88% of which appear only once. Time point reported: blood 2 weeks post-SBRT. Documented treatment: 15 Gy SBRT to primary tumor, nephrectomy 4 weeks later. Radiation-treated patients gave blood at baseline, week 2 and week 4. Clear cell pathology was present in this patient's renal cell carcinoma. Sample: blood, taken from a patient whose treatment included radiotherapy and nephrectomy. The clonotype was recovered from a woman in her 70s with renal cell carcinoma.

The CDR3 region is CASSPLPYTDTQYF. CDR3 coding DNA: TGTGCCAGCAGTCCACTGCCTTACACAGATACGCAGTATTTT. The chain combines TRBV6-5 with TRBJ2-3; no reliable D call. V gave up 5 bases and J gave up 2 bases, with 11 bases separating them. The CDR3 is 14 residues long. CDR1 is MNHEY and CDR2 is SVGAGI in the germline V gene.